What follows are 28 T cell receptor beta chains derived from one specimen sequenced in a study of molecular identifiers for immune sequencing clone quantification. TCRdb called the PCR reads again in MiXCR, with one record for every CDR3 protein. The table records about 97,000 distinct CDR3 sequences, roughly 24% of them present only once. The material sequenced was naive CD8+ T cells from blood, with Jurkat cell RNA spiked in. Described subset: FACS-sorted CD8+CD4-CCR7+CD45RA+ naive T cells. Receptor source: a human donor in good health. Some libraries in this study had Jurkat cell RNA spiked in.

The DNA for the CDR3 is TGTGCCAGCAGCTCCTCCAGGAAAGATGGTTACGAGCAGTACTTC. Its translation is CASSSSRKDGYEQYF. This chain connects TRBV7-9 to TRBJ2-7; no reliable D call. CDR1 is SEHNR and CDR2 is FQNEAQ in the germline V gene (reference sequence). The CDR3 has 15 residues. The V gene lost 4 bases and the J gene lost 4 bases, with 17 bases spanning the gap.

Details on this clonotype: One base away lies a much larger clone, so this may be a sequencing read error. The rearrangement joins TRBV13 to TRBJ2-3; 12 bases are a match to TRBD2. This CDR3 region has 17 residues. CDR1 is PRHDT, CDR2 FYEKMQ, per germline (reference sequence). J gave up 4 bases and V 4 bases, and 9 bases lay outside the gene matches. CDR3 sequence reads: CASSSRTSGIGADTQYF. The CDR3 bases are TGTGCCAGCAGCTCCAGGACTAGCGGGATTGGCGCAGATACGCAGTATTTT.

As for this clonotype: A read error may be the cause here, since a much bigger clone is one base away. V is TRBV27 and J is TRBJ2-3; D is possibly TRBD1 (6 bases). The germline gives CDR1 MNHEY, CDR2 SMNVEV (reference sequence). The CDR3 covers 16 residues. This chain's CDR3 is CASSLRGYPVTDTRYF. Written as DNA, the CDR3 is TGTGCCAGCAGTTTAAGGGGGTACCCAGTCACAGATACGCGGTATTTT.

This clonotype was observed many times. This chain connects TRBV6-6 to TRBJ2-2, with D possibly being TRBD1 or TRBD2 (7 bases each). CDR1 is MNHNY, CDR2 SVGAGI, per germline (reference sequence). This CDR3 contains 18 residues. The ends were cut back, 0 bases at V and 5 bases at J, with 19 bases in the middle. The CDR3 nucleotides read TGTGCCAGCAGTTACTCGGGGGGGGGGACAGCAAGTACCGGGGAGCTGTTTTTT. Its translation is CASSYSGGGTASTGELFF.

Remarks on this clonotype: A read error may be the cause here, since a much bigger clone is one base away. This chain links TRBV19 with TRBJ2-3; D may be TRBD2 (6 bases). The CDR3 is 24 residues long. The germline V gene encodes CDR1 LNHDA and CDR2 SQIVND (reference sequence). This CDR3 is CASSMDHVGIGGSATTGNTDPQYF. The CDR3 nucleotides read TGTGCCAGTAGTATGGACCATGTTGGCATCGGGGGTAGCGCGACTACGGGAAACACAGATCCGCAGTATTTT. Combining the CDR3 with reference TRBV19 and TRBJ2-3 gives the whole variable domain DGGITQSPKYLFRKEGQNVTLSCEQNLNHDAMYWYRQDPGQGLRLIYYSQIVNDFQKGDIAEGYSVSREKKESFPLTVTSAQKNPTAFYLCASSMDHVGIGGSATTGNTDPQYFGPGTRLTVL.

A remark on this clonotype: A much larger clonotype is one base distant, so this may be a read error. The chain links TRBV2 to TRBJ2-1; D unresolved. CDR1 and CDR2 (germline): SNHLY, FYNNEI. The CDR3 contains 12 residues. CDR3 bases: TGTGCCAGCAGCGACGGCCTCAATGGGCAGTTCTTC. Translating it yields CASSDGLNGQFF.

This clonotype was recorded at least ten times. The rearrangement joins TRBV28 to TRBJ1-1; possible D gene TRBD1, 6 bases. The CDR3 extends over 15 amino acids. Between the trimmed V and J ends, which lost 6 bases and 0 bases, there was a span of 14 bases. Per the germline V gene, CDR1 is MDHEN and CDR2 is SYDVKM. The CDR3 spells CASRGRQAMNTEAFF. In DNA form, the CDR3 reads TGTGCCAGCAGAGGAAGACAGGCGATGAACACTGAAGCTTTCTTT.

There are many counts of this clonotype. The chain has TRBV7-6 and TRBJ2-5; TRBD1 is a possible D gene (5 bases). This CDR3 has 14 residues. The germline V and J ends were trimmed by 1 base and 4 bases, with 10 bases remaining between them. Germline V lookup: CDR1 SGHVS, CDR2 FNYEAQ. The CDR3 region has the DNA TGTGCCAGCAGCTTAGTCGCAGGGCGAGAGACCCAGTACTTC. It encodes CASSLVAGRETQYF.

The sample holds a few counts of this clonotype. A much larger clone is a single base away; this may be a read error. V and J are TRBV19 and TRBJ2-5; 9 bases are shared with TRBD1. This CDR3 is 16 amino acids long. Germline-derived CDR1 and CDR2 are LNHDA and SQIVND (reference sequence). For the CDR3, the DNA is TGTGCCAGTAGTACCCACGGGACAGGGATCCAAGAGCCCCAGTACTTC. This codes for CASSTHGTGIQEPQYF.

This clonotype was counted many times. The V gene is TRBV3-1, the J gene TRBJ2-2; D possibly corresponds to TRBD2 (6 bases). The germline gives CDR1 LGHDT, CDR2 YNNKEL (reference sequence). There are 17 residues in the CDR3. The V and J ends lost 0 bases and 4 bases respectively, with 15 bases between them. CDR3 loop: CASSQDVSGDGTGELFF. The CDR3 region has the DNA TGTGCCAGCAGCCAAGATGTCTCGGGAGATGGCACCGGGGAGCTGTTTTTT.

On this clonotype itself: This could be a read error, since a much larger clone is one nucleotide away. The V gene is TRBV5-3, the J gene TRBJ2-1; D gene uncertain. TRBV5-3 is sorted into the ORF group, with uncertain function. Deletions cut 8 bases from V and 3 bases from J, with 15 bases between. This CDR3 is 14 amino acids long. For the CDR3, the DNA is TGTGCCAGCAGCCTCGACGGATTCTACAATGAGCAGTTCTTC. This translates into CASSLDGFYNEQFF.

The table lists this clonotype with a few counts. This chain uses TRBV2 with TRBJ2-1; possibly TRBD1 or TRBD2 for D (6 bases each). Germline V gene data show CDR1 as SNHLY and CDR2 as FYNNEI. Deletions cut 1 base from V and 3 bases from J, with 10 bases between. The CDR3 consists of 15 residues. CDR3: CASSEGRGDYNEQFF. The DNA of the CDR3 is TGTGCCAGCAGTGAAGGTAGGGGGGACTACAATGAGCAGTTCTTC.

As concerns this clonotype: This may arise from a read error, as a much more abundant clone is one base away. The genes are TRBV6-2 or TRBV6-3 and TRBJ2-1; 7 positions agree with TRBD1. The germline V gene encodes CDR1 MNHEY and CDR2 SVGEGT. The CDR3 sequence is 16 residues long. V shed 2 bases, J shed 6 bases, and the junction held 10 bases outside the gene matches. CDR3 sequence: CASSYTTGAHCNEQFF. CDR3 sequence (DNA): TGTGCCAGCAGTTACACAACAGGGGCCCACTGCAATGAGCAGTTCTTC.

Turning to this clonotype: This may be a read error: a much more frequent sequence differs by one nucleotide. This chain joins TRBV29-1 and TRBJ1-1; the D gene is possibly TRBD1 (6 bases). The V end was cut by 7 bases, the J end by 4 bases, with 16 bases between. The germline V gene has CDR1 SQVTM and CDR2 ANQGSEA. The CDR3 consists of 13 residues. The CDR3 bases are TGCAGCGCAGCAACAGGGTTCGGCACTGAAGCTTTCTTT. This codes for CSAATGFGTEAFF. Using reference TRBV29-1 and TRBJ1-1 for the parts outside the CDR3, the full variable domain is SAVISQKPSRDICQRGTSLTIQCQVDSQVTMMFWYRQQPGQSLTLIATANQGSEATYESGFVIDKFPISRPNLTFSTLTVSNMSPEDSSIYLCSAATGFGTEAFFGQGTRLTVV.

The rearrangement links TRBV4-1 to TRBJ2-7; perhaps TRBD1 as D (6 bases). The germline gives CDR1 MGHRA, CDR2 YSYEKL. V lost 1 base and J 1 base, leaving 11 bases between the germline ends. This CDR3 has 15 residues. The CDR3 protein is CASSQGNRVSYEQYF. The CDR3 DNA sequence: TGCGCCAGCAGCCAAGGGAACAGGGTATCCTACGAGCAGTACTTC.

The chain employs TRBV19 and TRBJ1-1; perhaps TRBD1 as D (5 bases). Germline V gene sequence: CDR1 LNHDA, CDR2 SQIVND (reference sequence). V lost 7 bases and J 0 bases, leaving 18 bases between the germline ends. The CDR3 runs 16 residues. The CDR3 region is CASNSGGWFLNTEAFF. The CDR3 nucleotides are TGTGCCAGTAATTCGGGGGGGTGGTTCTTGAACACTGAAGCTTTCTTT. The entire variable domain, with the rest obtained from reference TRBV19 and TRBJ1-1, is as follows: DGGITQSPKYLFRKEGQNVTLSCEQNLNHDAMYWYRQDPGQGLRLIYYSQIVNDFQKGDIAEGYSVSREKKESFPLTVTSAQKNPTAFYLCASNSGGWFLNTEAFFGQGTRLTVV.

This sequence joins TRBV20-1 and TRBJ2-7; possible D gene TRBD2, 5 bases. V dropped 2 bases and J dropped 0 bases, with 17 bases sitting between them. CDR1 is DFQATT and CDR2 is SNEGSKA in the germline V gene (reference sequence). CDR3 length: 16 residues. The DNA for the CDR3 is TGCAGTGCTAGACCCCCGGGGAGTTCTATCTCCTACGAGCAGTACTTC. It yields the protein CSARPPGSSISYEQYF.

This clonotype has ten or more counts. V is TRBV6-2 or TRBV6-3 and J is TRBJ2-7, with D maybe TRBD2 (6 bases). The germline V gene encodes CDR1 MNHEY and CDR2 SVGEGT. Deletions cut 5 bases from V and 3 bases from J, with 23 bases between. CDR3 length: 17 residues. CDR3 DNA sequence: TGTGCCAGCAGTCATGATCCGGAGTTACTAGCTTACTACGAGCAGTACTTC. Protein sequence: CASSHDPELLAYYEQYF.

This clonotype has at least ten counts. The rearrangement uses TRBV30 and TRBJ2-7; D assignment may be TRBD1 or TRBD2 (6 bases each). The germline V gene has CDR1 GTSNPN and CDR2 SVGIG (reference sequence). CDR3 length: 13 amino acids. V was clipped by 0 bases and J by 6 bases, with 12 bases between them. The CDR3 sequence: CAWSVARGGEQYF. The CDR3 DNA sequence: TGTGCCTGGAGTGTCGCCAGGGGAGGCGAGCAGTACTTC.

On this clonotype itself: This sequence may be a read error, since a much larger clone differs from it by one base. No conserved phenylalanine or tryptophan is present at the end of the CDR3, so a read error is the likely explanation. This chain links TRBV4-1 with TRBJ1-5, with D perhaps matching TRBD1 (6 bases). Trimming left V 0 bases short and J 4 bases short, with 19 bases between. This CDR3 spans 18 amino acids. CDR1 and CDR2 (germline): MGHRA, YSYEKL. The CDR3 coding sequence is TGCGCCAGCAGCCAAGATGTCGGGACATGGGGGGAAAATCAGCCCCAGCATCTT. Its translation is CASSQDVGTWGENQPQHL.

This clonotype was observed many times. The J gene is TRBJ2-2, the V gene TRBV30; 7 nucleotides line up with TRBD2. Germline CDR1 is GTSNPN and CDR2 is SVGIG (reference sequence). The CDR3 has 13 residues. Trimming removed 2 bases from V and 7 bases from J; junction bases left unmatched: 4. CDR3 protein: CAWSSGGIGELFF. CDR3 coding DNA: TGTGCCTGGAGTTCGGGGGGTATCGGGGAGCTGTTTTTT.

On this clonotype itself: Possible read error: a much larger clone is one base away. Without the conserved terminal phenylalanine or tryptophan, this CDR3 likely stems from a read error. This chain connects TRBV4-1 to TRBJ2-3; 9 bases are shared with TRBD1. The CDR3 runs 15 residues. J lost 4 bases, V lost 4 bases, and 6 bases had no gene match. From germline, CDR1 is MGHRA and CDR2 YSYEKL. DNA of the CDR3: TGCGCCAGCAGCCCGGGACAGGGAAGGTCAGATACGCAGTATCTT. Residues: CASSPGQGRSDTQYL.

This clonotype was observed once. The germline gene is not matched at one end of the junction; a read error may be the cause. The chain recombines TRBV7-9 with TRBJ1-1, with D maybe TRBD1 (5 bases). CDR1 is SEHNR and CDR2 is FQNEAQ in the germline V gene (reference sequence). The CDR3 totals 11 residues. CDR3 in DNA: TGTGCCGGCAGCGGGGGGTCTGAAGCTTTCTTT. Its translation: CAGSGGSEAFF.

This clonotype has a handful of counts. The rearrangement uses TRBV11-2 and TRBJ1-1, with D uncertain. Germline CDR1 reads SGHAT; CDR2 reads FQNNGV. Trimming shortened V by 7 bases and J by 1 base, and 4 bases separated the two germline ends. The CDR3 is 11 residues long. The chain's CDR3 is CASTRNTEAFF. CDR3 bases: TGTGCCAGCACGAGGAACACTGAAGCTTTCTTT.

The CDR3 nucleotides read TGTGCCAGCACCGGGCCGGGGGTTGACCAGTACTTC. It yields the protein CASTGPGVDQYF. The chain carries TRBV11-2 and TRBJ2-5; D may be TRBD2 (6 bases). Trimming shortened V by 7 bases and J by 10 bases, and 16 bases separated the two germline ends. Germline CDR1 SGHAT, CDR2 FQNNGV. There are 12 residues in the CDR3.

This clonotype was counted only a few times. The V gene is TRBV9, the J gene TRBJ2-1; 11 bases align to TRBD1. The CDR3 covers 15 residues. CDR1 SGDLS and CDR2 YYNGEE come from the germline V gene. The V and J ends lost 1 base and 9 bases, in that order; junction bases with no gene match: 6. The CDR3 DNA reads TGTGCCAGCAGCGTACTCTGGACAGGGGGCGGTGAGCAGTTCTTC. This codes for CASSVLWTGGGEQFF. The full variable domain, with the rest looked up from reference TRBV9 and TRBJ2-1, is DSGVTQTPKHLITATGQRVTLRCSPRSGDLSVYWYQQSLDQGLQFLIQYYNGEERAKGNILERFSAQQFPDLHSELNLSSLELGDSALYFCASSVLWTGGGEQFFGPGTRLTVL.

With regard to this clonotype: A clone one base away is much larger, so this may be a read error. V gene TRBV20-1 combines with J gene TRBJ2-7; tentatively, D is TRBD1 (6 bases). The CDR3 is 15 residues long. Trimming cost V 1 base and J 3 bases, with 16 bases left between them. Germline loops: CDR1 DFQATT, CDR2 SNEGSKA (reference sequence). The CDR3, as DNA: TGCAGTGCTAGAGGTCTGTCAGGGGCCTACTACGAGCAGTACTTC. Translated, it gives CSARGLSGAYYEQYF.

As concerns this clonotype: One base away lies a much larger clone, so this may be a sequencing read error. The CDR3 bases are TGTGCCATCGAGACAGGGACCGGGGAGCTGTTTTTT. It yields the protein CAIETGTGELFF. The chain carries TRBV24-1 and TRBJ2-2; 7 bases map to TRBD1. Per germline, CDR1 KGHDR and CDR2 SFDVKD. The CDR3 spans 12 residues. V shed 11 bases and J 5 bases; nucleotides not matched to a gene: 4.